This T cell receptor (beta chain) was profiled in a study of T cells in narcolepsy. About the research overall: Enrolled donors included narcolepsy type 1 or type 2 patients and healthy controls.

TCRdb's table, derived via immunoSEQ multiplex PCR, lists solely in-frame clones and lacks some. The sample lists 30,000 to 40,000 clones, around 84% seen once, with 2.3% in the top ten. CDR3 length: 14 residues. Per the germline V gene, CDR1 is SSHAT and CDR2 is FNYEAQ (reference sequence). A word on this clone: Its antigen remains unidentified. One junction end does not reproduce the germline sequence, and a read error may be involved.

Points from the study as a whole: Reportedly, autoreactive clonotypes were serially detected in patients' blood but not controls'. Autoreactive clone sequences were missing from some blood memory CD4+ repertoires.

Sequenced material: memory (CD45RA-) CD4+ T cells from blood. The rearrangement uses TRBV7-7 and TRBJ1-1, with TRBD1 as a possible D gene (6 bases). This clonotype originated in a human donor in good health. The CDR3 here is CASSLPQGRTEAFF. As DNA, the CDR3 is TGTGCTAGCAGCTTACCCCAGGGGAGGACTGAAGCTTTCTTT.